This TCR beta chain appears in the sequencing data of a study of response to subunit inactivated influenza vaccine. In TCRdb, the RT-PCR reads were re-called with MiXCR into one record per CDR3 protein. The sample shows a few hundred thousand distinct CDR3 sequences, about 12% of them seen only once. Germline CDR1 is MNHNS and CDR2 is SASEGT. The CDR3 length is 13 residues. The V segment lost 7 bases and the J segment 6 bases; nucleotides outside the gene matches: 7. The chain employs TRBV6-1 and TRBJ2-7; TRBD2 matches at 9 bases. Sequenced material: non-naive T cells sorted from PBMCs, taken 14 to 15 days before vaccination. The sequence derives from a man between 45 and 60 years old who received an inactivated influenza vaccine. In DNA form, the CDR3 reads TGTGCCAGCAAGGCGGGGGGGCCCGGCGAGCAGTACTTC. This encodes CASKAGGPGEQYF.